This T cell receptor beta chain was sequenced in a study of CXCR3-negative and CXCR3-positive naive CD8 T cells. Study-wide points: Naive CXCR3-positive and CXCR3-negative cells shared TRBV-TRBJ usage; memory cells diverged.

Under 350,000 cells per CD8+ T cell subset were flow-sorted in triplicate. Preparation of TRB cDNA libraries relied on 5' RACE carrying UMI labels. TCRdb reprocessed the 5' RACE reads, keeping one entry per CDR3 protein, no DNA. The ten top clones account for roughly 0.31%, within a sample of about 130,000 distinct CDR3 sequences. Points on this clonotype: What it recognizes is unknown.

The CDR3 sequence is 13 residues long. CDR1 and CDR2 from the germline V gene are MGHDK and SYGVNS. Sample: naive CXCR3- CD8+ T cells from blood. Regarding subset: CD45RO-CCR7+CD27+CD95- naive CD8+ T cells lacking CXCR3 (TNR3-). The TCR originated in a human donor in good health. Some clones in this sample may be carry-over from other donors' samples. The chain couples TRBV25-1 to TRBJ2-1. The CDR3: CASSSSSYNEQSF.